This T cell receptor beta chain appears in the sequencing data of a study of siplizumab effects on memory and regulatory T cells. Findings and caveats of the study: For mappable alloreactive CD4+ clones, the mean Treg-derived fraction was nearly 70% with siplizumab and 26.9% in controls. Sequences that were alloreactive and traceable to unstimulated CD4+ memory cells were significantly reduced by siplizumab. In siplizumab cultures, the suppressive function of proliferating Tregs remained unconfirmed.

The CDR3 has 16 residues. With regard to this clone: Its target is unknown.

Sequencing was performed with immunoSEQ multiplex PCR; in TCRdb, only in-frame clones are kept and a portion is missing. The sample records some 65,000 clones, over 75% being singletons. The sample was Tregs sorted from blood. This chain uses TRBV21-1 with TRBJ2-5; the table assigns TRBD2, which was not confirmed against the DNA. The DNA end favors TRBJ2-7, so the J call may be wrong. TRBV21-1 is shown as a pseudogene. The origin of this receptor is a human donor in good health. DNA for the CDR3: TGTGCCAGCAGCAAAACCGGGACTAGCGGGAGCCACGAGCAGTACTTC. Protein product: CASSKTGTSGSHEQYF.